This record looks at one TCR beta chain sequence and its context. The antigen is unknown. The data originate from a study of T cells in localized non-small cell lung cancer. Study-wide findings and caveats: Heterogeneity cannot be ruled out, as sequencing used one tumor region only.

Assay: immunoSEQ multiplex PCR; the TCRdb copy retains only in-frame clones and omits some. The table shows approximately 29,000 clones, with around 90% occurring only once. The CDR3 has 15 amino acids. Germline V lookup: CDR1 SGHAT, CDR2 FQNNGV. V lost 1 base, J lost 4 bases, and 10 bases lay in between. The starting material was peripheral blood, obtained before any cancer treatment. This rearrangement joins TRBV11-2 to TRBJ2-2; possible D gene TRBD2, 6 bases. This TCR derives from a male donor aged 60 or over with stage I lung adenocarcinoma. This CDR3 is CASSLAAGSTGELFF. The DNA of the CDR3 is TGTGCCAGCAGCTTAGCGGCGGGGAGCACCGGGGAGCTGTTTTTT.